One T cell receptor beta chain is described in this entry. The sample belongs to a study of blood T cell repertoires in COVID-19. As for the study in general: Samples of COVID-19 (acute and convalescent) were obtained from the United States, Italy and Spain. PBMCs, B-cell-depleted T cells, or T cells provided the cDNA or gDNA that made up the material.

The V end lost 4 bases, the J end lost 9 bases, and 22 bases lay between the germline ends. Looked up from germline, CDR1 is MNHEY and CDR2 is SVGEGT. This CDR3 contains 16 residues. The protocol was immunoSEQ multiplex PCR, while the TCRdb copy is restricted to in-frame clones and leaves out a portion. The data hold approximately 200,000 clones, with approximately 86% observed a single time. Sequencing used peripheral blood. This TCR was sampled from a man in his 70s with active or convalescent COVID-19. The gene calls are TRBV6-2 or TRBV6-3 and TRBJ2-1; D may be TRBD2 (6 bases). The CDR3 sequence: CASSSTRDAGRSEQFF. Written as DNA, the CDR3 is TGTGCCAGCAGTTCCACGCGGGACGCAGGCAGAAGTGAGCAGTTCTTC.